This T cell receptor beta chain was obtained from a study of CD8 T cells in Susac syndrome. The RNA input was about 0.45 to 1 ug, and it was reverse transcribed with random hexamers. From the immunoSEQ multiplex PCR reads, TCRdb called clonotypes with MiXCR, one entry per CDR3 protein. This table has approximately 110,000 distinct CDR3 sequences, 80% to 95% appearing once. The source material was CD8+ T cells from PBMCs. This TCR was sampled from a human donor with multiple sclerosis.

The CDR3 DNA reads as TGTGCCAGCAGCCTTATAAGGTCTGAAGCTTTCTTT. Translated: CASSLIRSEAFF. The V gene is TRBV14, the J gene TRBJ1-1; D not resolved. The CDR3 extends over 12 amino acids. From germline, CDR1 is SGHDN and CDR2 FVKESK. V lost 4 bases to trimming and J lost 6 bases, with 9 bases between them. Filled out from reference TRBV14 and TRBJ1-1, the complete variable domain reads EAGVTQFPSHSVIEKGQTVTLRCDPISGHDNLYWYRRVMGKEIKFLLHFVKESKQDESGMPNNRFLAERTGGTYSTLKVQPAELEDSGVYFCASSLIRSEAFFGQGTRLTVV.